This TCR beta chain was sequenced during a study of blood T cell repertoires in COVID-19. Study-wide context: COVID-19 samples from acute and convalescent phases originated in the United States, Italy and Spain. From T cells, B-cell-depleted T cells, or PBMCs came the material, which was cDNA or gDNA.

As processed by the authors: Quantification of nucleated cells was approximated via reference gene primer amplification. Some clones are missing from TCRdb's copy, which holds only in-frame ones; the method was immunoSEQ multiplex PCR. The V and J calls and clone size were taken over from that table, and D and trimming were inferred from the DNA. Among about 190,000 clones, more than 75% were seen once, and the ten largest hold about 0.95%. The length of the CDR3 is 13 residues. V gave up 1 base and J gave up 6 bases, with 4 bases separating them. Germline V gives CDR1 SNHLY, CDR2 FYNNEI. The source is a young woman who had recovered from COVID-19. V usage is TRBV2 and J usage is TRBJ1-6; D is unresolved. The sequenced sample consisted of peripheral blood. CDR3 nucleotide sequence: TGTGCCAGCAGTGAAGACAGTAATTCACCCCTCCACTTT. Encoded protein: CASSEDSNSPLHF.